The following is a T cell receptor beta chain sequence with its context. Its target antigen remains unknown. The sample holds no much larger clone one base away, and base qualities are not on file. The data derive from a study of cytomegalovirus exposure and HLA in healthy donors (dated by TCRdb to about 2017). In the study overall: An earlier analysis of fewer than 750 of the donors reported around 280 Gb of sequence data and some 110 million unique TCR beta sequences obtained from roughly 180 million T cells. Among about 370 genotyped donors of the cohort, an average of around 250,000 unique TCR beta nucleotide sequences was sequenced per donor, of which about 19% were non-productive. All discovery cohort repertoires had been generated using a single sequencing platform. To study patterns of TCR occurrence, a later analysis re-analyzed previously published TCR beta repertoires from 700 or so donors and added high-resolution HLA genotyping. The study aimed to test whether signatures of past pathogen exposure could be identified by cataloging public T cell receptors. Genome-wide SNP genotypes for about three fifths of the roughly 700 donors were used in a later genetic analysis, which treated that subset as a discovery cohort. The study used immunosequencing to profile the T cell repertoires of several hundred subjects and linked those repertoires to cytomegalovirus serostatus. Around 320 gigabases of sequencing data and 78 million or so unique TCR sequences were included in an early release covering 550 to 650 HLA-typed donors. The study combined high-throughput TCR immunosequencing, statistical association of individual TCRs with disease status, and machine learning to predict cytomegalovirus infection status. In an earlier analysis of 587 of the donors, high-throughput TCR beta sequencing was used to judge whether each TCR beta V gene segment behaved as functional or pseudogenic. Four to six DR-DQ haplotypes were handled as single units for association and clustering, since linkage in the cohort was strong. Typing coverage varied by locus: about 620-630 donors for A, B, C, DRB1 and DQB1; roughly 500 for DQA1; over 600 for DPA1; fewer than 480 for DPB1. Of the 350 to 400 genotyped donors, roughly 80% fell in the genetic ancestry cluster associated with self-reported Caucasian donors. Donor age, sex, ethnicity and CMV serostatus were compiled alongside the repertoire data. Both class I and class II loci were covered by HLA typing, at four-digit resolution. Besides the first cohort of hundreds of subjects, a separate validation cohort made up of 120 different subjects was used. The later analysis used no new phenotypic data to find candidate immune exposures, relying instead on TCR beta sequences and their occurrence across donors.

Sequences SGDLS (CDR1) and YYNGEE (CDR2) are obtained from the germline V gene. V is pared back by 0 bases and J by 2 bases, with 6 bases lying between the germline termini. The CDR3 has 15 amino acids, counting the end cysteine and phenylalanine. Kept here is only the CDR3 DNA, which spans 45 bases and is read in frame from base 1. Broader findings and caveats from the paper: For the cohort, immune exposure information was limited to CMV serostatus. At a false discovery rate of 0.05, a later analysis linked fewer than 20,000 TCR beta sequences to specific HLA alleles. Presence/absence analyses assumed roughly uniform sequencing depth across donors, an assumption that may not hold. V-gene and J-gene trimming of TCR beta chains was associated with a missense DCLRE1C variant in a later genetic analysis, and the association was replicated in an independent cohort. In a later genetic analysis, fewer N-insertions in productive TCRs were reported among donors in an Asian-associated ancestry cluster than the roughly 700-donor mean. The classifier was reported to diagnose cytomegalovirus status with high specificity and sensitivity in both the original cohort and the validation cohort. Because counts were too low, seventeen rarely observed V segments, including chromosome 9 orphons, were excluded from the earlier analysis of around 640 of the donors. In a later analysis, most CMV-associated TCR beta chains were found to appear HLA-restricted, with HLA associations seemingly driven largely by CMV exposure. The authors suggested that the approach could potentially be generalized to other disease states and immunological phenotypes. In a later analysis, HLA-associated TCR beta chains showed more clonal expansion and lower generation probabilities than non-associated chains that were equally common. Assigning TCR associations to individual alleles was difficult when HLA alleles, especially DR and DQ, strongly co-occurred. In this cohort, only TCR beta chains were sequenced, and detectable features were limited by the absence of alpha or paired-chain data. A further reported finding was that TCR beta sequences accurately predicted the HLA-A and HLA-B alleles for most subjects in the first cohort. In an earlier analysis of more than 500 of the donors, most TCR beta V segments appeared in productive rearrangements about 87% or about 30% of the time, broadly matching IMGT annotations. A few of the identified cytomegalovirus-associated TCR beta chains were confirmed in vitro to be specific for cytomegalovirus antigens. Linkage disequilibrium might explain the correlated functional status among segregating V segments, but an unknown experimental factor could not be excluded. A later analysis found that TCR association rates varied across HLA loci, with DRB1 alleles showing the most associated TCRs and HLA-C alleles the fewest. A cluster of highly shared sequence variants was judged likely to represent a technical artifact of the sequencing pipeline. Because some donors lacked HLA typing at each locus, the association tests relied only on the typed subset. The 87-base-pair reads could not distinguish some IMGT-functional V segments, including TRBV6-2 and TRBV6-3, so those segments were excluded. Most TCR sequences were observed very rarely across donors, whereas some public TCRs were present in many individuals. A total of about 180 TCR beta chains were listed by the study as associated with cytomegalovirus. A later analysis reported that several top co-occurrence clusters appeared linked to parvovirus B19, influenza, CMV and Epstein-Barr virus.

The library was generated by the immunoSEQ multiplex PCR assay. For the multiplex PCR, a mixture combining 60 forward primers for TCR Vbeta segments and 13 reverse primers for TCR Jbeta segments was used. Amplification of the CDR3 region of rearranged TCR beta genes was performed with a multiplex PCR assay on genomic DNA. The Illumina HiSeq System was used to sequence the amplified TCR beta libraries as 87-base-pair reads. On the authors' methods: Across the 666 repertoires, a later analysis counted tens of millions of unique TCR beta chains, 9.5 million to 13 million of which were shared by at least two donors. To remove PCR and sequencing errors, raw reads were error-corrected and collapsed into unique sequences using a nearest-neighbor algorithm that merged closely related sequences. CDR3 sequences were aligned to IMGT reference sequences to assign V, D and J gene segments. For a sequence to be retained, a match of at least six nucleotides was required to both a V gene segment and a J gene segment. A rearrangement was called productive if the CDR3 had no stop codons and remained in frame with V and J, and every other rearrangement was called non-productive. CDR3 was defined by IMGT convention, running from the second conserved V-encoded cysteine to the conserved J-encoded phenylalanine. In an earlier analysis of more than 550 of the donors, sequences lacking an unambiguous match to a single V gene segment were excluded. An earlier analysis of 500 to 600 of the donors classified V segments as functional when productive rearrangements were above 56.7% and as segregating when the standard deviation between donors was above 5%. A statistical classification framework was built for diagnosing cytomegalovirus status from the catalog of TCR beta chain sequences. A later analysis assigned V and J genes by comparing TCR nucleotide sequences with IMGT/GENE-DB human TR gene sequences. Using the TCRdist pipeline, a later analysis assigned CDR3 sequences along with most-parsimonious VDJ recombination scenarios. A later analysis defined each TCR beta chain by its CDR3 amino acid sequence plus V-gene family, and excluded reads lacking a unique V-gene family. In a later analysis, fewer than 600 highly shared, low-generation-probability nucleotide sequences were removed to address suspected cross-contamination and a sequencing artifact. A later analysis calculated a clonal expansion index for each public chain from normalized within-repertoire ranks of inferred template counts. In a later analysis, generation probabilities were computed using a VDJ recombination model fitted to out-of-frame rearrangements, and the results were checked against IGoR. In a later analysis, TCR-TCR, TCR-HLA and TCR-CMV co-occurrence was scored with hypergeometric tests, and a repertoire-size bias correction was applied to TCR pairs. False discovery rates were estimated in a later analysis by permuting HLA or CMV assignments 20 times. In a later analysis, co-occurring TCRs were grouped using DBSCAN, with TCRdist sequence similarity added in when clustering inside HLA-allele-positive subsets. Repertoires with fewer than 30,000 or more than 120,000 public chains were left out of co-occurrence clustering, as were five repertoires with anomalous nucleotide sharing. As stored in TCRdb, this immuneACCESS dataset retains in-frame rearrangements with V and J assigned. A fraction of the clones does not appear; measured against another copy, unresolved V genes explain less than half of the discrepancy, and the remainder lacks a known reason. V and J calls and clone size come straight from that table; D and trimming were deduced from the DNA. This sample holds roughly 110,000 clones; 76% were observed only once. In total, the top ten clones hold roughly 2.3% of the sample.

The cohort consisted of some 730 healthy bone marrow donors. At the time of sampling, all cohort members were nominally healthy, though unrecorded immune exposures were likely present. The donor was CMV seronegative and was included in the group of about 400 seronegative cohort members. A peripheral blood sample was provided by each donor, and peripheral blood mononuclear cells were used for TCR beta sequencing. The Qiagen DNeasy Blood Extraction Kit was used to extract genomic DNA from the blood cell samples. The chain couples TRBV9 to TRBJ1-6; perhaps TRBD1 is the D gene, with 6 bases matching. This sequence originates from a man aged 18 to 30 in good health and CMV-seronegative. Sequencing was carried out using PBMCs. In nucleotide form, the sequence is TGTGCCAGCAGCGTAGACAGGGCCTATAATTCACCCCTCCACTTT. It translates to CASSVDRAYNSPLHF.